These 29 T cell receptor beta chains were sequenced from one sample in a study of CD8 T cells in ankylosing spondylitis. TCRdb re-analysed the 5' RACE reads in MiXCR, keeping a single row per CDR3 protein. This sample has approximately 250,000 distinct CDR3 sequences, with roughly a tenth found just once. The specimen was blood, either unsorted or a sorted T cell fraction (not recorded which). The receptors derive from a male donor with ankylosing spondylitis or in good health (not recorded which).

The J gene is TRBJ2-1, the V gene TRBV20-1; TRBD2 might be the D (7 bases). Germline values: CDR1 DFQATT, CDR2 SNEGSKA (reference sequence). The CDR3 spans 12 residues. The ends were cut back, 3 bases at V and 8 bases at J, with 11 bases in the middle. The CDR3 region has the DNA TGCAGTGCTAGCGGGGGGCGGGATGAGCAGTTCTTC. Protein product: CSASGGRDEQFF.

This clonotype was observed a few times. CDR3 sequence: CASSRQGKNEQFF. CDR3 DNA sequence: TGCGCCAGCTCCCGACAGGGGAAGAATGAGCAGTTCTTC. The rearrangement uses TRBV5-1 and TRBJ2-1; 8 bases align to TRBD1. There are 13 residues in the CDR3. The V segment lost 7 bases and the J segment 7 bases; nucleotides outside the gene matches: 7. Germline V lookup: CDR1 SGHRS, CDR2 YFSETQ.

This clonotype was observed at least ten times. CDR3 region: CASSLRDGHNQPQHF. CDR3 bases: TGTGCCAGCAGTTTACGGGACGGACATAATCAGCCCCAGCATTTT. V and J are TRBV12-3 or TRBV12-4 and TRBJ1-5, with D perhaps TRBD1 (5 bases). Trimming pared 2 bases from V and 4 bases from J, leaving 12 bases between. The CDR3 spans 15 residues.

This clonotype was picked up a small number of times. The chain carries TRBV30 and TRBJ1-1; 10 positions match TRBD1. The CDR3 is 15 amino acids. After removal of 0 bases from V and 5 bases from J, the junction contained 6 bases not matched to a gene. Germline CDR1 and CDR2: GTSNPN and SVGIG (reference sequence). The DNA of the CDR3 is TGTGCCTGGAGTGTATCGAGGACAGGGGGAACTGAAGCTTTCTTT. This gives the protein CAWSVSRTGGTEAFF. Looking up the rest from reference TRBV30 and TRBJ1-1 gives the full variable domain: SQTIHQWPATLVQPVGSPLSLECTVEGTSNPNLYWYRQAAGRGLQLLFYSVGIGQISSEVPQNLSASRPQDRQFILSSKKLLLSDSGFYLCAWSVSRTGGTEAFFGQGTRLTVV.

This clonotype has ten or more counts. In DNA, the CDR3 is TGTGCCAGTAGTATAGTGGGGGGGACTGAAGCTTTCTTT. Its translation: CASSIVGGTEAFF. This chain links TRBV19 with TRBJ1-1; the D gene is possibly TRBD1 (5 bases). There are 13 residues in the CDR3. Deletions cut 1 base from V and 5 bases from J, with 8 bases between. Germline CDR1 is LNHDA and CDR2 is SQIVND (reference sequence).

This clonotype was counted many times. The genes are TRBV7-9 and TRBJ2-7; D is possibly TRBD2 (5 bases). Per germline, CDR1 SEHNR and CDR2 FQNEAQ (reference sequence). V lost 2 bases, J lost 5 bases, and 13 bases lay in between. The CDR3 is 14 amino acids. DNA of the CDR3: TGTGCCAGCAGCTTATCGACGGGGTTTAACGAGCAGTACTTC. Translating gives CASSLSTGFNEQYF. Full variable domain (remainder filled in from reference TRBV7-9 and TRBJ2-7): DTGVSQNPRHKITKRGQNVTFRCDPISEHNRLYWYRQTLGQGPEFLTYFQNEAQLEKSRLLSDRFSAERPKGSFSTLEIQRTEQGDSAMYLCASSLSTGFNEQYFGPGTRLTVT.

This chain links TRBV10-1 with TRBJ2-3; the D is unclear. Germline assignment: CDR1 WNHNN and CDR2 SYGVQD (reference sequence). CDR3 length equals 13 residues. V lost 6 bases, J lost 6 bases, and 13 bases lay in between. The CDR3 protein is CASSAGSRDTQYF. The CDR3 coding sequence is TGCGCCAGCAGCGCAGGATCCCGGGATACGCAGTATTTT.

There are many counts of this clonotype. This chain connects TRBV6-1 to TRBJ2-3; D may be TRBD1 (6 bases). The germline gives CDR1 MNHNS, CDR2 SASEGT. Trimming shortened V by 10 bases and J by 6 bases, and 17 bases separated the two germline ends. The CDR3 has 13 residues. The CDR3 sequence: CATHRDIPDTQYF. In DNA form, the CDR3 reads TGTGCCACACACCGGGACATTCCGGATACGCAGTATTTT.

The sample holds many counts of this clonotype. The chain employs TRBV5-1 and TRBJ2-5, with 10 positions matching TRBD2. CDR1 and CDR2 (germline): SGHRS, YFSETQ. V dropped 0 bases and J dropped 3; count of bases not matched to a gene: 5. CDR3 length: 16 amino acids. Written as DNA, the CDR3 is TGCGCCAGCAGCTTGGTGCTAGCGGGAGCTGAAGAGACCCAGTACTTC. This sequence encodes CASSLVLAGAEETQYF.

This clonotype was seen at least ten times. The rearrangement joins TRBV10-2 to TRBJ1-4; 9 nucleotides agree with TRBD1. V lost 2 bases, J lost 2 bases, and 3 bases stayed unmatched. Germline V lookup: CDR1 WSHSY, CDR2 SAAADI. This CDR3 comprises 16 residues. The CDR3 loop reads CASSERQGVTNEKLFF. In DNA, the CDR3 is TGCGCCAGCAGTGAGAGACAGGGGGTGACTAATGAAAAACTGTTTTTT.

This clonotype was detected ten times or more. This chain uses TRBV4-1 with TRBJ1-4; 7 bases are shared with TRBD1. In germline, CDR1 is MGHRA, CDR2 YSYEKL. The CDR3 is 18 amino acids. Trimming took 4 bases from V and 1 from J; bases not matched to a gene: 12. The CDR3 protein is CASSLARDSDRTNEKLFF. CDR3 nucleotides: TGCGCCAGCAGCCTCGCGAGGGACAGCGATCGAACTAATGAAAAACTGTTTTTT.

About this clonotype itself: This may stem from a read error, because a much larger clone lies one nucleotide away. The V and J genes are TRBV5-1 and TRBJ2-6, with D perhaps TRBD1 (5 bases). The CDR3 is 14 residues long. The germline V gene has CDR1 SGHRS and CDR2 YFSETQ. CDR3 sequence reads: CASSLDSGANVPTF. The CDR3 nucleotides read TGCGCCAGCAGCTTGGACTCTGGGGCCAACGTCCCGACTTTC.

A remark on this clonotype: A much larger clone sits a single nucleotide away, making a read error possible. This chain joins TRBV24-1 and TRBJ2-1; 8 bases match TRBD2. The junction had 12 bases not matched to a gene; V was cut back by 5 bases and J by 7 bases. The CDR3 runs 16 residues. The germline V gene has CDR1 KGHDR and CDR2 SFDVKD. The CDR3 loop reads CATSGIGRAAVNEQFF. DNA of the CDR3: TGTGCCACCAGTGGTATCGGGAGGGCCGCTGTGAATGAGCAGTTCTTC.

The V and J genes are TRBV5-4 and TRBJ2-7, with D perhaps assigned TRBD1 or TRBD2 (5 bases each). CDR3 length equals 15 residues. V dropped 4 bases and J dropped 1 base, with 15 bases sitting between them. The germline V gene has CDR1 SGHNT and CDR2 YYREEE (reference sequence). The CDR3, as DNA: TGTGCCAGCAGCAGAACCGGGACCTCATCCTACGAGCAGTACTTC. Translating it yields CASSRTGTSSYEQYF.

This clonotype was observed many times. V usage is TRBV15 and J usage is TRBJ1-1; D unresolved. The CDR3 contains 15 residues. Germline-derived CDR1 and CDR2 are LNHNV and YYDKDF (reference sequence). The V gene lost 0 bases and the J gene lost 1 base, with 9 bases spanning the gap. CDR3 amino acids: CATSRDAAQNTEAFF. The CDR3 DNA reads TGTGCCACCAGCAGAGATGCAGCCCAGAACACTGAAGCTTTCTTT.

This clonotype was counted at least ten times. This chain uses TRBV20-1 with TRBJ1-5; tentative D call: TRBD1 (6 bases). There are 14 residues in the CDR3. The V end lost 2 bases, the J end lost 1 base, and 9 bases lay between the germline ends. Germline V gene sequence: CDR1 DFQATT, CDR2 SNEGSKA (reference sequence). CDR3 amino acids: CSARWGRSNQPQHF. In DNA form, the CDR3 reads TGCAGTGCTAGATGGGGGCGCAGCAATCAGCCCCAGCATTTT.

This clonotype was recorded many times. This chain connects TRBV7-2 to TRBJ2-1; TRBD2 is a possible D gene (5 bases). Germline loops: CDR1 SGHTA, CDR2 FQGNSA. The CDR3 consists of 17 residues. V was pared by 5 bases and J by 0 bases, with 17 bases between. The CDR3 protein is CASSAYSLADSYNEQFF. The CDR3 bases are TGTGCCAGCAGCGCCTACTCTCTAGCAGACTCCTACAATGAGCAGTTCTTC.

This clonotype showed up many times. The chain links TRBV6-1 to TRBJ2-7; 9 bases align to TRBD1. Germline CDR1 reads MNHNS; CDR2 reads SASEGT. The CDR3 sequence is 14 residues long. V lost 6 bases to trimming and J lost 5 bases; unmatched junction nucleotides: 8. CDR3 bases: TGTGCCAGCAGGAGACCCGGGACAGGGAACGAGCAGTACTTC. Translating gives CASRRPGTGNEQYF.

This clonotype was recorded many times. This rearrangement joins TRBV3-1 to TRBJ2-1; D is unclear. V shed 1 base and J shed 6 bases, with 10 bases lying between them. Germline CDR1 is LGHDT and CDR2 is YNNKEL (reference sequence). The CDR3 is made up of 14 amino acids. CDR3 coding DNA: TGTGCCAGCAGCCAAGGTGCCGCGCTCAATGAGCAGTTCTTC. This encodes CASSQGAALNEQFF.

This clonotype has more than one count but fewer than ten. This chain connects TRBV12-5 to TRBJ2-7, with D tentatively TRBD1 (6 bases). CDR3 length equals 14 residues. The V and J ends lost 6 bases and 3 bases respectively, with 15 bases between them. Germline CDR1 is LGHNT and CDR2 is FRNRAP. The CDR3 region is CASGLGGRDYEQYF. The CDR3 region has the DNA TGTGCTAGTGGGTTAGGGGGAAGGGACTACGAGCAGTACTTC.

This sequence joins TRBV29-1 and TRBJ2-1, with 12 bases that match TRBD2. The CDR3 spans 18 residues. Germline CDR1 is SQVTM and CDR2 is ANQGSEA. V shed 7 bases and J 0 bases; nucleotides not matched to a gene: 13. Here the CDR3 DNA reads TGCAGCGACCCAGGAGGACTAGCGGGGACCATCTCCTACAATGAGCAGTTCTTC. Protein: CSDPGGLAGTISYNEQFF.

There are many counts of this clonotype. The J gene is TRBJ1-1, the V gene TRBV20-1; D gene ambiguous. Germline loops: CDR1 DFQATT, CDR2 SNEGSKA (reference sequence). The CDR3 consists of 13 residues. Trimming removed 2 bases at V and 6 bases at J, with 13 bases between. This CDR3 is CSARSYRSSEAFF. In DNA, the CDR3 is TGCAGTGCTAGATCCTATCGGAGCTCTGAAGCTTTCTTT.

At least ten counts were recorded for this clonotype. This chain links TRBV27 with TRBJ1-5, with TRBD1 as a possible D gene (5 bases). This CDR3 is built from 15 residues. In germline, CDR1 is MNHEY, CDR2 SMNVEV (reference sequence). V was clipped by 5 bases and J by 0 bases, with 11 bases between them. In DNA, the CDR3 is TGTGCCAGCAGTCTCGGGACCTATAGCAATCAGCCCCAGCATTTT. As protein: CASSLGTYSNQPQHF.

This clonotype was seen many times. The CDR3 bases are TGTGCCTGGCAACAGGGGTCGAGTACTGAAGCTTTCTTT. Translation: CAWQQGSSTEAFF. The gene calls are TRBV30 and TRBJ1-1, with 7 bases aligning to TRBD1. Germline values: CDR1 GTSNPN, CDR2 SVGIG (reference sequence). Trimming cost V 5 bases and J 5 bases; bases outside gene matches: 8. The CDR3 is 13 amino acids.

The chain couples TRBV12-3 or TRBV12-4 to TRBJ1-2, with D maybe TRBD1 (6 bases). The V and J ends lost 5 bases and 5 bases respectively, with 15 bases between them. The CDR3 runs to 14 residues. The CDR3 region has the DNA TGTGCCAGCAGTATATTGGGGGGCTCATATGGCTACACCTTC. Translation gives CASSILGGSYGYTF.

This clonotype has ten or more counts. The chain links TRBV12-3 or TRBV12-4 to TRBJ2-7; D gene unclear. V shed 5 bases and J shed 3 bases, with 20 bases lying between them. This CDR3 region has 16 residues. The CDR3 is CASSGELTWGSYEQYF. The CDR3, as DNA: TGTGCCAGCAGTGGCGAACTGACATGGGGTAGCTACGAGCAGTACTTC.

V is TRBV7-9 and J is TRBJ2-3; 7 bases map to TRBD2. In germline, CDR1 is SEHNR, CDR2 FQNEAQ (reference sequence). CDR3 length equals 14 residues. Trimming cost V 1 base and J 3 bases; bases outside gene matches: 1. The CDR3 DNA reads TGTGCCAGCAGCTTAGACGGGAGGACAGATACGCAGTATTTT. This encodes CASSLDGRTDTQYF.

The chain couples TRBV27 to TRBJ1-4, with D maybe TRBD1 (6 bases). The germline V gene has CDR1 MNHEY and CDR2 SMNVEV (reference sequence). V lost 6 bases and J lost 7, with 18 bases in between. The CDR3 runs 15 residues. The CDR3 DNA reads as TGTGCCAGCAGCTCTACAGGCCCCAGGGGTGAAAAACTGTTTTTT. It codes for CASSSTGPRGEKLFF.

CDR3 DNA sequence: TGTGCCAGCAGTTCGACCGGGACAGGGGCCTATGGCTACACCTTC. Its translation is CASSSTGTGAYGYTF. The chain is built from TRBV2 and TRBJ1-2; 10 bases fit TRBD1. CDR1 and CDR2 (germline): SNHLY, FYNNEI. The junction had 7 bases not matched to a gene; V was cut back by 5 bases and J by 4 bases. CDR3 size: 15 residues.